This T cell receptor beta chain stems from a study of shared clonotypes between healthy human individuals. Turning to the study itself: There were three CD4 naive, three CD4 memory, two CD8 naive and one CD8 memory plates per donor. General study points: Generation probabilities were higher for clonotypes shared across all four sorted-subset donors than for unshared ones.

It was into CD45RA+ naive and CD45RA-negative memory subsets that the CD4+ cells were split. The germline V and J ends were trimmed by 3 bases and 7 bases, with 16 bases remaining between them. The CDR3 is 15 amino acids. Germline-derived CDR1 and CDR2 are SEHNR and FQNEAQ (reference sequence). Repertoires were generated with immunoSEQ multiplex PCR, while TCRdb's copy carries only in-frame clones and drops some. Among about 360,000 clones, roughly 80% were seen once, and the ten largest hold about 9.4%. As concerns this clone: What it binds is unknown.

Sequenced input: memory CD4+ T cells sorted from blood. Described subset: CD45RA-negative fraction. The sequence was collected from a man in his thirties or forties in good health. The chain couples TRBV7-9 to TRBJ2-1; D is uncertain. The DNA for the CDR3 is TGTGCCAGCAGCTTGACGATCGGAGTCTCTAATGAGCAGTTCTTC. Translating gives CASSLTIGVSNEQFF.